This T cell receptor (beta chain) was identified in a study of blood T cell repertoires in COVID-19. Study at large: PBMCs, B-cell-depleted T cells, or T cells were the source of the cDNA or gDNA that made up the material.

Germline lookup yields CDR1 LGHDT and CDR2 YNNKEL (reference sequence). Trimming removed 3 bases from V and 4 bases from J, with 5 bases in between. The CDR3 length is 12 residues. Here immunoSEQ multiplex PCR was the method, and the copy in TCRdb shows in-frame clones only, minus some. The sample includes about 130,000 clones, approximately 85% of them seen just once. The TCR sequence derives from a human donor in a cohort sampled during active COVID-19. The chain has TRBV3-1 (or the pseudogene TRBV3-2) and TRBJ2-3, with D hard to call. Sequences were obtained from peripheral blood. The CDR3 region is CASSHRADTQYF. As DNA, the CDR3 is TGTGCCAGCAGCCATCGAGCAGATACGCAGTATTTT.